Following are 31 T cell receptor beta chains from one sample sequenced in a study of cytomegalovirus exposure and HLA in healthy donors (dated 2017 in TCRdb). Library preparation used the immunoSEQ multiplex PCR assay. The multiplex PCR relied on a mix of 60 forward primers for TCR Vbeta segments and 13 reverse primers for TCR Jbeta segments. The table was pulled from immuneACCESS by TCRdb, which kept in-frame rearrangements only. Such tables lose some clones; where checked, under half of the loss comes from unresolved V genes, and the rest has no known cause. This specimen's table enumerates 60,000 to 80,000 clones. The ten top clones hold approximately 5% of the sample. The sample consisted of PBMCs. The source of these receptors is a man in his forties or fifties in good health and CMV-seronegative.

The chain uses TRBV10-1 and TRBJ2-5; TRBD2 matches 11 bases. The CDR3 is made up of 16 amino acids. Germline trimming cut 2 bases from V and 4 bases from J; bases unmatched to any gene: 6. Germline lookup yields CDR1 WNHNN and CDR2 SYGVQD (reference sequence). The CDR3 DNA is TGCGCCAGCAGTGAGAAAGTAGCGGGAGGGGGAGAGACCCAGTACTTC. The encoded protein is CASSEKVAGGGETQYF.

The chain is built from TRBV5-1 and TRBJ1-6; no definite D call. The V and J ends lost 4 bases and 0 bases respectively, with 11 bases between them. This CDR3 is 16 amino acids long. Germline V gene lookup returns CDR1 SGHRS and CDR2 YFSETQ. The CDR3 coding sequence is TGCGCCAGCAGCCCGAAACTTAGCTCCTATAATTCACCCCTCCACTTT. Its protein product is CASSPKLSSYNSPLHF.

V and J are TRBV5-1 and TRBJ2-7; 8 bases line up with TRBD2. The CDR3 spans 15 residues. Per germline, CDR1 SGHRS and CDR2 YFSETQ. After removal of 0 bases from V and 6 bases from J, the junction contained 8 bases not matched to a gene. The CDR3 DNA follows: TGCGCCAGCAGCTTGGCCGGAGCGGGAGCGGTCGAGCAGTACTTC. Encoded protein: CASSLAGAGAVEQYF.

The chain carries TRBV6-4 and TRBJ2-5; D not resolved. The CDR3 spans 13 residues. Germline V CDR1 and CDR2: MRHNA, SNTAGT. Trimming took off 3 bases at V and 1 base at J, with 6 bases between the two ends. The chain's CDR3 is CASSEQPQETQYF. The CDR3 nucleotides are TGTGCCAGCAGTGAACAGCCCCAAGAGACCCAGTACTTC.

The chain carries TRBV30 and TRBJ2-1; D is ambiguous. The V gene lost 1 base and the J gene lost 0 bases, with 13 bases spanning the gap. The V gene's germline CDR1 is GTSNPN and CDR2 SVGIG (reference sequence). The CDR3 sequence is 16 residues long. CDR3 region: CAWSGTGPVSYNEQFF. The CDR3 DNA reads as TGTGCCTGGAGTGGTACTGGGCCCGTCTCCTACAATGAGCAGTTCTTC.

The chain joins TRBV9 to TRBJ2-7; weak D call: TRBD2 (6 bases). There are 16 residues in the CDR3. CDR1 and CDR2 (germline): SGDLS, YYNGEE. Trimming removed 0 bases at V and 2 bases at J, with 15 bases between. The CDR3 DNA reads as TGTGCCAGCAGCGTAGCGGGAGTCACTTCGCCCTACGAGCAGTACTTC. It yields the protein CASSVAGVTSPYEQYF.

This CDR3 reads CASSSREGVYNEQFF. DNA of the CDR3: TGCGCCAGCAGCTCCCGGGAGGGGGTCTACAATGAGCAGTTCTTC. The rearrangement links TRBV5-1 to TRBJ2-1, with 8 nucleotides matching TRBD2. The CDR3 contains 15 residues. V lost 3 bases, J lost 3 bases, and 5 bases stayed unmatched. Germline V gives CDR1 SGHRS, CDR2 YFSETQ.

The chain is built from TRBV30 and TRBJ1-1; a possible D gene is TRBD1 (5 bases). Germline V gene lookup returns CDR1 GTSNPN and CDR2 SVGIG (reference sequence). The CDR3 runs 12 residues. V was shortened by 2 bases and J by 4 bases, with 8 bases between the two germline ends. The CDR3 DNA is TGTGCCTGGAGTCCAGGGTTCACTGAAGCTTTCTTT. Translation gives CAWSPGFTEAFF.

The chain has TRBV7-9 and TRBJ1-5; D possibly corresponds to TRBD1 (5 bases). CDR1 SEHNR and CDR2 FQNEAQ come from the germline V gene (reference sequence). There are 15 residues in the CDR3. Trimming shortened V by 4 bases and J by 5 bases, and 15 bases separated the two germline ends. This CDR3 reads CASSYGGGADQPQHF. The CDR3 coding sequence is TGTGCCAGCAGCTACGGAGGCGGGGCAGATCAGCCCCAGCATTTT. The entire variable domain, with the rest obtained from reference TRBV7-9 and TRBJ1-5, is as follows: DTGVSQNPRHKITKRGQNVTFRCDPISEHNRLYWYRQTLGQGPEFLTYFQNEAQLEKSRLLSDRFSAERPKGSFSTLEIQRTEQGDSAMYLCASSYGGGADQPQHFGDGTRLSIL.

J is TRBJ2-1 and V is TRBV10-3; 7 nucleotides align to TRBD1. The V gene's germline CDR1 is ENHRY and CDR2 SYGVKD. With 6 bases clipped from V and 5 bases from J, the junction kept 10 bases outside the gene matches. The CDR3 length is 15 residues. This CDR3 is CAIRDSGTANNEQFF. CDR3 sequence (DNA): TGTGCCATCAGGGACTCCGGGACAGCGAACAATGAGCAGTTCTTC.

The CDR3 loop reads CASSQEERRFRTDTQYF. CDR3 nucleotide sequence: TGTGCCAGCAGCCAAGAAGAGCGCCGTTTTCGCACAGATACGCAGTATTTT. The chain employs TRBV4-2 and TRBJ2-3, with D hard to call. CDR1 is LGHNA, CDR2 YNFKEQ, per germline. Trimming shortened V by 0 bases and J by 1 base, and 14 bases separated the two germline ends. The CDR3 contains 17 residues.

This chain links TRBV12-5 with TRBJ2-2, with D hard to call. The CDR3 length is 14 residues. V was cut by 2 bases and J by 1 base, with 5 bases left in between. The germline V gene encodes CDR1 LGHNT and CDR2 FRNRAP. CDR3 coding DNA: TGTGCTAGTGGTTTGTACAAGAACACCGGGGAGCTGTTTTTT. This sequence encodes CASGLYKNTGELFF.

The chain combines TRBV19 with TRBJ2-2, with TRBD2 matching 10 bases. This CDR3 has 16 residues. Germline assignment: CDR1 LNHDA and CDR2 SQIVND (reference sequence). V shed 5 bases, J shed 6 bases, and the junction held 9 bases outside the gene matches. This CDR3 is CASSASSGSWAGELFF. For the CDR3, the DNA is TGTGCCAGTAGTGCGTCTAGCGGGAGCTGGGCCGGGGAGCTGTTTTTT.

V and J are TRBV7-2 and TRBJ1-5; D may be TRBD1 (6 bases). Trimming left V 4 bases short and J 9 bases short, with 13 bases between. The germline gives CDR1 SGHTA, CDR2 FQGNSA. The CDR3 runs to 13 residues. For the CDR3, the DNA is TGTGCCAGCAGCTCCGAGGGGGGGAGGCCCCAGCATTTT. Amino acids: CASSSEGGRPQHF. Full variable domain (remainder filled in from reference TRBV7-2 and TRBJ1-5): GAGVSQSPSNKVTEKGKDVELRCDPISGHTALYWYRQSLGQGLEFLIYFQGNSAPDKSGLPSDRFSAERTGGSVSTLTIQRTQQEDSAVYLCASSSEGGRPQHFGDGTRLSIL.

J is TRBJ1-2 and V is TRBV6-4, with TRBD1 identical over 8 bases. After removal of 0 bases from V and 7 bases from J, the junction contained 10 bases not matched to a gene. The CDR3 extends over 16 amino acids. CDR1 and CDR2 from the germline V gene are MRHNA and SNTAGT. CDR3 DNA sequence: TGTGCCAGCAGTGACTCGGCAGGGGGCCGTCTAGGTGGCTACACCTTC. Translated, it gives CASSDSAGGRLGGYTF.

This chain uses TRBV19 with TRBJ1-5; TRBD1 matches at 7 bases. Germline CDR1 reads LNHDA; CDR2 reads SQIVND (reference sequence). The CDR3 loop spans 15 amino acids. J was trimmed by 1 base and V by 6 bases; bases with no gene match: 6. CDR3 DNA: TGTGCCAGTAGAACCCTGGGACAGAGCAATCAGCCCCAGCATTTT. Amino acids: CASRTLGQSNQPQHF.

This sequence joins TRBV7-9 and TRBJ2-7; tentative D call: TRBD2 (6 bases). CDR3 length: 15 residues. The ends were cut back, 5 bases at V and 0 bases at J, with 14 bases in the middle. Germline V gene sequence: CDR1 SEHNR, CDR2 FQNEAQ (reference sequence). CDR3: CASSPWRGGSYEQYF. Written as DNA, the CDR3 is TGTGCCAGCAGCCCCTGGAGGGGCGGCTCCTACGAGCAGTACTTC. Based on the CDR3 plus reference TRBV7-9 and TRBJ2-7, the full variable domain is DTGVSQNPRHKITKRGQNVTFRCDPISEHNRLYWYRQTLGQGPEFLTYFQNEAQLEKSRLLSDRFSAERPKGSFSTLEIQRTEQGDSAMYLCASSPWRGGSYEQYFGPGTRLTVT.

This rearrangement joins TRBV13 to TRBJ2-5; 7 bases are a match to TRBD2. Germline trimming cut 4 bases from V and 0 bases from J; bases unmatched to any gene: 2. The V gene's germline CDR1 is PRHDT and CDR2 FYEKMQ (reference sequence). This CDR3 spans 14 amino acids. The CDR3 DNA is TGTGCCAGCAGCTCCGGGACTAACCAAGAGACCCAGTACTTC. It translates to CASSSGTNQETQYF.

CDR3 sequence: CASSDRGSSTDTQYF. The CDR3, as DNA: TGTGCCAGTAGCGACAGGGGGTCTAGCACAGATACGCAGTATTTT. The V call is TRBV19, the J call TRBJ2-3; 9 positions agree with TRBD1. This CDR3 has 15 residues. Germline values: CDR1 LNHDA, CDR2 SQIVND (reference sequence). J was trimmed by 0 bases and V by 6 bases; bases with no gene match: 4.

The CDR3 here is CAIINALAGAEINEQFF. CDR3 DNA sequence: TGTGCCATCATTAACGCTCTAGCGGGAGCGGAAATCAATGAGCAGTTCTTC. The rearrangement uses TRBV10-3 and TRBJ2-1; 10 bases map to TRBD2. CDR3 size: 17 residues. CDR1 and CDR2 from the germline V gene are ENHRY and SYGVKD. The junction had 15 bases not matched to a gene; V was cut back by 7 bases and J by 6 bases.

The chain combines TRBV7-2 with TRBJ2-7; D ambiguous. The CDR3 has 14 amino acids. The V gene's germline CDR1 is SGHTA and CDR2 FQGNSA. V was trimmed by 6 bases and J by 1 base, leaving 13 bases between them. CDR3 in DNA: TGTGCCAGCAGTCAAGCACAGAAATCCTACGAGCAGTACTTC. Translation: CASSQAQKSYEQYF.

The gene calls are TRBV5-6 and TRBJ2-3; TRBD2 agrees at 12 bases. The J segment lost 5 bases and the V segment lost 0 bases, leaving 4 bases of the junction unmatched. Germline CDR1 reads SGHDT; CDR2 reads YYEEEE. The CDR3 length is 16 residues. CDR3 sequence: CASSLATSGRIDTQYF. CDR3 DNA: TGTGCCAGCAGCTTGGCAACTAGCGGGAGGATAGATACGCAGTATTTT. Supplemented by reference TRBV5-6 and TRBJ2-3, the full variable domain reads DAGVTQSPTHLIKTRGQQVTLRCSPKSGHDTVSWYQQALGQGPQFIFQYYEEEERQRGNFPDRFSGHQFPNYSSELNVNALLLGDSALYLCASSLATSGRIDTQYFGPGTRLTVL.

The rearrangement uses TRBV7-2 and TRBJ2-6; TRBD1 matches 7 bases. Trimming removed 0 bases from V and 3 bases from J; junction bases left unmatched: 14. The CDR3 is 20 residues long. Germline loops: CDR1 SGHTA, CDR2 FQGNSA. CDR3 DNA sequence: TGTGCCAGCAGCTTAGCATTCCTCTTGGCAGGGGGATATGGGGCCAACGTCCTGACTTTC. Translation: CASSLAFLLAGGYGANVLTF. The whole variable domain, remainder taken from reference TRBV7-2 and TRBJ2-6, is GAGVSQSPSNKVTEKGKDVELRCDPISGHTALYWYRQSLGQGLEFLIYFQGNSAPDKSGLPSDRFSAERTGGSVSTLTIQRTQQEDSAVYLCASSLAFLLAGGYGANVLTFGAGSRLTVL.

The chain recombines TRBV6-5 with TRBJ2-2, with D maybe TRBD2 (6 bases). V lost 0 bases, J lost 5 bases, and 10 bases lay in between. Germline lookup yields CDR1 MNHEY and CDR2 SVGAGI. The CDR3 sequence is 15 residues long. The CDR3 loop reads CASSYSEGRTGELFF. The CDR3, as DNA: TGTGCCAGCAGTTACTCGGAGGGGAGGACCGGGGAGCTGTTTTTT.

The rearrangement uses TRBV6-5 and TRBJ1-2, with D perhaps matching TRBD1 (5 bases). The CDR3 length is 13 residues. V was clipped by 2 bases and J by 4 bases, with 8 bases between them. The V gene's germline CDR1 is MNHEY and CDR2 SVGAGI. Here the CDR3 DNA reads TGTGCCAGCAGTTACGCACAGGCCTATGGCTACACCTTC. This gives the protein CASSYAQAYGYTF.

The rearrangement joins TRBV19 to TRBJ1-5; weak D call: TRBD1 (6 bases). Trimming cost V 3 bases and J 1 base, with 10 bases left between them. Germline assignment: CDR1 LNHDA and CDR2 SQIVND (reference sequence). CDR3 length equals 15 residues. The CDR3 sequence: CASSISDRSNQPQHF. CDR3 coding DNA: TGTGCCAGTAGTATTTCGGACAGAAGCAATCAGCCCCAGCATTTT.

CDR3: CASSTHLARGDTEAFF. DNA of the CDR3: TGTGCCAGCAGCACCCATCTGGCGCGGGGCGACACTGAAGCTTTCTTT. The chain carries TRBV11-2 and TRBJ1-1; weak D call: TRBD1 (5 bases). The CDR3 covers 16 residues. Per germline, CDR1 SGHAT and CDR2 FQNNGV. Trimming took off 5 bases at V and 3 bases at J, with 19 bases between the two ends.

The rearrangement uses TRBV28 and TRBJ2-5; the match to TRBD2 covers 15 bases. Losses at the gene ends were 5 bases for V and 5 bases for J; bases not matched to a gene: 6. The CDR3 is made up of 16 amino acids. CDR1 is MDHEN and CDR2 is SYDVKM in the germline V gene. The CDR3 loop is CASSGTSGRPGETQYF. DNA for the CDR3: TGTGCCAGCAGTGGGACTAGCGGGAGGCCCGGGGAGACCCAGTACTTC.

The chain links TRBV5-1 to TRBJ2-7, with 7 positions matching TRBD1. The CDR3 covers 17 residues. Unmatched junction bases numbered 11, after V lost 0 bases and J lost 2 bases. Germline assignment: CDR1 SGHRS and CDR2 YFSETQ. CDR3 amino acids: CASSLATSPGQTYEQYF. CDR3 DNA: TGCGCCAGCAGCTTGGCCACTTCCCCGGGACAGACCTACGAGCAGTACTTC.

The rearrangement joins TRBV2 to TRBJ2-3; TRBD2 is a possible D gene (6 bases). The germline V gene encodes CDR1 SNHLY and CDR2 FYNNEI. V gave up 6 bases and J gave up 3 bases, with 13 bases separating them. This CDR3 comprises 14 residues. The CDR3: CASSNALATDTQYF. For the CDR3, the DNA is TGTGCCAGCAGCAATGCACTAGCTACAGATACGCAGTATTTT. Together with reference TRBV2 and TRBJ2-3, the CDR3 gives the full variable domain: EPEVTQTPSHQVTQMGQEVILRCVPISNHLYFYWYRQILGQKVEFLVSFYNNEISEKSEIFDDQFSVERPDGSNFTLKIRSTKLEDSAMYFCASSNALATDTQYFGPGTRLTVL.

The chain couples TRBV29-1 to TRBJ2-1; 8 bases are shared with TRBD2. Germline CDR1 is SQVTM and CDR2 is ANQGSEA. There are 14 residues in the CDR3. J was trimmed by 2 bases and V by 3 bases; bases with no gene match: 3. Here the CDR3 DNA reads TGCAGCGTTGATGGTAGCGGGGCCTACAATGAGCAGTTCTTC. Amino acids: CSVDGSGAYNEQFF.